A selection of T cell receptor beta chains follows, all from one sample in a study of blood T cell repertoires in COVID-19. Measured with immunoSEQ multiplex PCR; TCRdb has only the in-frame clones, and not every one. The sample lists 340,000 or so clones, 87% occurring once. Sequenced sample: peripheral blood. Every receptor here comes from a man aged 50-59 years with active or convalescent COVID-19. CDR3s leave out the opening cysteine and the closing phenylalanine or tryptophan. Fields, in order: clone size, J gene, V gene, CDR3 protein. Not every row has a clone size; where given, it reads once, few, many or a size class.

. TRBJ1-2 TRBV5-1 ASSLTPGQGAKGLT
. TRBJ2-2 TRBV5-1 ASSLGTGAAGELF
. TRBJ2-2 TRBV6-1 ASSKTRQGTGELF
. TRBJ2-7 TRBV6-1 ASSETRGTYEQY
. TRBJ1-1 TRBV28 ASRAGPSNTEAF
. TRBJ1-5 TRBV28 ASSSGQGTQPQH
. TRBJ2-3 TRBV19 ASSSGQGTDTQY
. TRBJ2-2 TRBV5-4 ASSIDRLAETGELF
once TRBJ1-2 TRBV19 ASSQDSQNYGYT
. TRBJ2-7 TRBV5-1 ASSLGAGGGEQY
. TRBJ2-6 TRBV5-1 ASSLAIYGSGANVLT
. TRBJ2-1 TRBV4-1 ASSQDVGTINNEQF
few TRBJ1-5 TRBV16 ASSRSLTGAKGNQPQH
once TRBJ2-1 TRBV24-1 ATSEEVRGEQF
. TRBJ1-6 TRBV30 AWSRLGGNSPLH
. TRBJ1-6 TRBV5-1 ASSPGQNNSPLH
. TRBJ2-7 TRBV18 ASSPESGGYEQY
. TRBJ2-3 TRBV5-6 ASSFLSGGLSDTQY
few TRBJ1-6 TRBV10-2 AMGVEQGPLSSPLH
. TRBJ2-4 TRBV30 AWSLGTGQNIQY
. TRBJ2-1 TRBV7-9 ASLPAETPYNEQF
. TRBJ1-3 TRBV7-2 ASSSPGQSGNTIY
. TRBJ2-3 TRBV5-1 ASSVSGGSTDTQY
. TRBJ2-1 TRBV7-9 ASSPKQAYTRYNEQF
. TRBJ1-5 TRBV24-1 ATSRGTSNQPQH
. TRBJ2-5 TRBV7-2 ASSLGAHQETQY
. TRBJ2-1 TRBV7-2 ASRGASVGQF
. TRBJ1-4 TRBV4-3 ASSQAVFGQRNEKLF
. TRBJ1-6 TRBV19 ASSSRRDNSPLH
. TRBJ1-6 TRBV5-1 ASSWGTGNSPLH
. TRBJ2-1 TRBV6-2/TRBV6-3 ASSTETRSPINEQF
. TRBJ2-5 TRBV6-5 ASSYSSPSSETQY
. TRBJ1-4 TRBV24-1 ATSAMDRSNEKLF
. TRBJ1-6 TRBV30 AWSRQDNSPLH
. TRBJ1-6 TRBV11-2 ASSFDRRNSPLH
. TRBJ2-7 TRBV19 ASSPQGGTYEQY
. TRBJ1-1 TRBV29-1 SVEPGQVGVTEAF
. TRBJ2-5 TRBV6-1 ASSEAVRTSGETQY
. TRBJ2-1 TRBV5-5 ASSTTVYNEQF
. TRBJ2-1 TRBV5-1 ASSGLASYNEQF
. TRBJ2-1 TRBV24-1 ATSDGGSPYNEQF
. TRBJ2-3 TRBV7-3 ASSLTPLAGGTDTQY
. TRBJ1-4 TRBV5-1 ASSPGQGRISGEKLF
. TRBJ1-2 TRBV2 ASSEEAGPNYGYT
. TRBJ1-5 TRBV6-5 ASSYSRGQPQH
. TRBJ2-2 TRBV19 ASSHDRGLNTGELF
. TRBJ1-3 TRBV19 ASTHLWEAASVGNTIY
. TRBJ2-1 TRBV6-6 ASSRAGTSGGNEQF
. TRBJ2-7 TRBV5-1 ASSLGSVTYEQY
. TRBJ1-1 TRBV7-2 ASSADTLAEAF